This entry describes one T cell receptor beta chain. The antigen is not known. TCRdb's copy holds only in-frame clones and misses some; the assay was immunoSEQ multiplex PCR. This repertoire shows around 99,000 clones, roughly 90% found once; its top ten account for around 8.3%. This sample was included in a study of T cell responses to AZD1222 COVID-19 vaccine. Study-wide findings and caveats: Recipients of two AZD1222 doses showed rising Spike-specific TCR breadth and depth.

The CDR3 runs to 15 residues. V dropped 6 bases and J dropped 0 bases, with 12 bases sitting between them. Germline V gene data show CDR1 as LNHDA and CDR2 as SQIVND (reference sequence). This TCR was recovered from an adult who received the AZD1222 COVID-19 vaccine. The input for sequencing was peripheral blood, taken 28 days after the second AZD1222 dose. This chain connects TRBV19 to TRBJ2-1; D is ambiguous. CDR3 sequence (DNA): TGTGCCAGTAGCAACTCGGGTTTCTCCTACAATGAGCAGTTCTTC. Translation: CASSNSGFSYNEQFF. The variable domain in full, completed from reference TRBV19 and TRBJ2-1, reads DGGITQSPKYLFRKEGQNVTLSCEQNLNHDAMYWYRQDPGQGLRLIYYSQIVNDFQKGDIAEGYSVSREKKESFPLTVTSAQKNPTAFYLCASSNSGFSYNEQFFGPGTRLTVL.